The 9 T cell receptor beta chains below all came from one sample that was sequenced in a study of cytomegalovirus exposure and HLA in healthy donors. PCR involved 60 Vbeta and 13 Jbeta primers. This table comes from immunoSEQ multiplex PCR, and its TCRdb copy is limited to in-frame clones, with some not included. The sample lists approximately 300,000 clones, 84% seen once, with more than 1.5% in the top ten. Sequenced: PBMCs. These receptors originate from a woman aged 40-49 years in good health and CMV-seropositive.

Concerning this clone: This CDR3 is also generated by other DNA sequences in the sample. This chain connects TRBV27 to TRBJ2-5; TRBD2 might be the D (5 bases). CDR3 length: 13 amino acids. Germline V lookup: CDR1 MNHEY, CDR2 SMNVEV (reference sequence). The ends were cut back, 5 bases at V and 2 bases at J, with 9 bases in the middle. The CDR3 nucleotides read TGTGCCAGCAGTCGCCGGGAACAAGAGACCCAGTACTTC. Protein: CASSRREQETQYF.

V and J are TRBV9 and TRBJ2-1, with a tentative D call TRBD2 (6 bases). Per germline, CDR1 SGDLS and CDR2 YYNGEE. Between the trimmed V and J ends, which lost 6 bases and 6 bases, there was a span of 13 bases. The CDR3 consists of 13 residues. The CDR3 sequence is CASNPGAGNEQFF. CDR3 bases: TGTGCCAGCAATCCGGGAGCGGGCAATGAGCAGTTCTTC.

The V call is TRBV2, the J call TRBJ1-1; 7 bases are shared with TRBD1. The CDR3 has 16 residues. In germline, CDR1 is SNHLY, CDR2 FYNNEI. V trimming: 3 bases; J trimming: 0 bases; junction bases outside the gene matches: 7. For the CDR3, the DNA is TGTGCCAGCAGTGATCGCAGGGGGACCTTGAACACTGAAGCTTTCTTT. It translates to CASSDRRGTLNTEAFF.

This chain joins TRBV13 and TRBJ2-7, with D possibly matching TRBD2 (6 bases). This CDR3 has 14 residues. Germline CDR1 and CDR2: PRHDT and FYEKMQ (reference sequence). The V end lost 0 bases, the J end lost 1 base, and 7 bases lay between the germline ends. CDR3: CASSLGRGSYEQYF. CDR3 in DNA: TGTGCCAGCAGCTTAGGTCGGGGGTCCTACGAGCAGTACTTC.

The J gene is TRBJ2-3, the V gene TRBV6-5, with 9 bases fitting TRBD2. The V segment lost 6 bases and the J segment 0 bases; nucleotides outside the gene matches: 4. The CDR3 covers 15 residues. From germline, CDR1 is MNHEY and CDR2 SVGAGI. CDR3 nucleotide sequence: TGTGCCAGCAGCGGCGGGAGGGGGAGCACAGATACGCAGTATTTT. It specifies CASSGGRGSTDTQYF.

A single count supports this clone. The rearrangement links TRBV6-1 to TRBJ2-3; 9 nucleotides line up with TRBD1. The junction had 13 bases not matched to a gene; V was cut back by 4 bases and J by 5 bases. In germline, CDR1 is MNHNS, CDR2 SASEGT. This CDR3 spans 17 amino acids. The CDR3 loop is CASSVGQGMRRGDTQYF. The CDR3 region has the DNA TGTGCCAGCAGTGTAGGACAGGGGATGAGGAGAGGAGATACGCAGTATTTT.

The chain has TRBV4-2 and TRBJ1-4; maybe TRBD1 (6 bases). V was trimmed by 4 bases and J by 1 base, leaving 19 bases between them. CDR1 and CDR2 (germline): LGHNA, YNFKEQ. The CDR3 extends over 18 amino acids. The CDR3 loop is CASSPRGPAGGTNEKLFF. DNA for the CDR3: TGTGCCAGCAGCCCCCGGGGGCCCGCGGGGGGAACTAATGAAAAACTGTTTTTT.

This rearrangement joins TRBV5-1 to TRBJ2-1; 8 nucleotides agree with TRBD2. Germline V gives CDR1 SGHRS, CDR2 YFSETQ. The CDR3 length is 14 residues. Germline trimming cut 4 bases from V and 8 bases from J; bases unmatched to any gene: 8. The CDR3 loop is CASSHGTRLDEQFF. Here the CDR3 DNA reads TGCGCCAGCAGCCACGGGACTAGATTGGATGAGCAGTTCTTC.

The chain has TRBV19 and TRBJ1-1, with 7 bases lining up with TRBD1. V trimming: 6 bases; J trimming: 0 bases; junction bases outside the gene matches: 13. CDR1 LNHDA and CDR2 SQIVND come from the germline V gene (reference sequence). The CDR3 runs to 17 residues. Here the CDR3 DNA reads TGTGCCAGTAGAGGACAGCCCGGGGGACAGATGAACACTGAAGCTTTCTTT. Its translation: CASRGQPGGQMNTEAFF.